A single sample gave rise to the 18 T cell receptor beta chains below, sequenced in a study of identical twins. TCRdb re-derived calls from the 5' RACE reads in MiXCR, one entry per CDR3 protein. The repertoire has 1.5 million to 2 million distinct CDR3 sequences, about 32% of them found once; the top ten carry 0.25% to 0.3%. Sequencing input: cord blood. Receptor source: a newborn girl in good health.

The table lists this clonotype with many counts. The gene calls are TRBV27 and TRBJ1-6, with D unresolved. V lost 2 bases and J 8 bases, leaving 4 bases between the germline ends. The CDR3 sequence is 12 residues long. Germline V gene data show CDR1 as MNHEY and CDR2 as SMNVEV (reference sequence). CDR3 nucleotides: TGTGCCAGCAGTTTAGGAGATTCACCCCTCCACTTT. This translates into CASSLGDSPLHF.

This clonotype was seen a few times. The V and J genes are TRBV12-3 or TRBV12-4 and TRBJ2-5, with 7 bases matching TRBD2. The CDR3 has 15 amino acids. Germline trimming cut 6 bases from V and 5 bases from J; bases unmatched to any gene: 12. The CDR3 spells CASRLASTGGETQYF. CDR3 in DNA: TGTGCCAGCAGGCTTGCGTCCACGGGGGGTGAGACCCAGTACTTC.

The chain employs TRBV20-1 and TRBJ2-5, with D possibly being TRBD2 (5 bases). The DNA end is a closer match to TRBJ2-1, so the J assignment may be wrong. The germline CDR1 and CDR2 sequences are DFQATT and SNEGSKA (reference sequence). The CDR3 covers 15 residues. The CDR3 coding sequence is TGCAGTGCTTTTTCAGCGGTGGGGATCCAAGAGACCCAGTTCTTC. The encoded protein is CSAFSAVGIQETQFF.

This chain links TRBV20-1 with TRBJ2-1, with TRBD2 identical over 7 bases. Looked up from germline, CDR1 is DFQATT and CDR2 is SNEGSKA (reference sequence). Trimming at V came to 6 bases and at J to 2 bases, leaving 7 bases not matched to a gene. The CDR3 length is 14 residues. The CDR3 loop is CSADVAGAYNEQFF. CDR3 nucleotides: TGCAGTGCCGACGTAGCGGGTGCCTACAATGAGCAGTTCTTC.

This clonotype was counted between two and nine times. This chain joins TRBV12-3 or TRBV12-4 and TRBJ2-3, with TRBD2 matching over 12 bases. The CDR3 consists of 18 residues. The V gene end was trimmed by 7 bases and the J gene end by 0 bases; junction bases not matched to a gene: 11. The CDR3 coding sequence is TGTGCCAGCAAAAAGAGTCTGGGGACTAGCGGGAGCACAGATACGCAGTATTTT. Its protein is CASKKSLGTSGSTDTQYF.

The CDR3 spells CASSFVDETQYF. Written as DNA, the CDR3 is TGTGCCAGCAGTTTTGTGGACGAGACCCAGTACTTC. The chain combines TRBV12-3 or TRBV12-4 with TRBJ2-5, with no clear D. V lost 3 bases and J 5 bases, leaving 7 bases between the germline ends. The CDR3 contains 12 residues.

The rearrangement joins TRBV9 to TRBJ2-1; 8 nucleotides line up with TRBD2. Per germline, CDR1 SGDLS and CDR2 YYNGEE. Unmatched junction bases numbered 9, after V lost 0 bases and J lost 4 bases. The CDR3 length is 17 residues. The CDR3 nucleotides are TGTGCCAGCAGCGTAGTGACCAGCGGGAGAGGGTACAATGAGCAGTTCTTC. Residues: CASSVVTSGRGYNEQFF.

A word on this clonotype: One end of the junction fails to match germline, which may point to a read error. The rearrangement joins TRBV6-5 to TRBJ2-7; 12 nucleotides align to TRBD2. This CDR3 spans 19 amino acids. The germline V gene has CDR1 MNHEY and CDR2 SVGAGI. The CDR3 DNA follows: TGTGCCAGCAGTTATCCCCGGGGGACTAGCGGGCCGAGCTCCTGCGAGCAGTACTTC. Residues: CASSYPRGTSGPSSCEQYF.

The V gene is TRBV14, the J gene TRBJ2-3, with no clear D. This CDR3 is built from 17 residues. The germline V gene encodes CDR1 SGHDN and CDR2 FVKESK. Trimming pared 6 bases from V and 2 bases from J, leaving 21 bases between. In nucleotides, the CDR3 is TGTGCCAGCAGGACCTGGTCGCAACCAGCACTCACAGATACGCAGTATTTT. Translation gives CASRTWSQPALTDTQYF.

This clonotype came up many times. The chain couples TRBV11-2 to TRBJ1-2; TRBD1 aligns across 10 bases. The CDR3 length is 15 residues. V trimming: 0 bases; J trimming: 7 bases; junction bases outside the gene matches: 5. Germline-derived CDR1 and CDR2 are SGHAT and FQNNGV. The CDR3 reads CASSLDRTGGSGYTF. CDR3 in DNA: TGTGCCAGCAGCTTAGATCGGACAGGGGGATCTGGCTACACCTTC.

Turning to this clonotype: The junction shows a germline mismatch at one end, possibly a read error. The J gene is TRBJ2-4, the V gene TRBV3-1, with 9 bases identical to TRBD2. CDR1 LGHDT and CDR2 YNNKEL come from the germline V gene (reference sequence). CDR3 length: 19 amino acids. The CDR3 reads CANSQDEALAGLAKNIQYF. Here the CDR3 DNA reads TGTGCCAACAGCCAAGATGAGGCCCTAGCGGGGCTAGCCAAAAACATTCAGTACTTC. The complete variable domain, with remaining parts taken from reference TRBV3-1 and TRBJ2-4, reads DTAVSQTPKYLVTQMGNDKSIKCEQNLGHDTMYWYKQDSKKFLKIMFSYNNKELIINETVPNRFSPKSPDKAHLNLHINSLELGDSAVYFCANSQDEALAGLAKNIQYFGAGTRLSVL.

V gene TRBV27 combines with J gene TRBJ1-2; tentative D call: TRBD1 (5 bases). Germline V gene sequence: CDR1 MNHEY, CDR2 SMNVEV (reference sequence). The CDR3 extends over 13 amino acids. The ends were cut back, 2 bases at V and 6 bases at J, with 10 bases in the middle. Written as DNA, the CDR3 is TGTGCCAGCAGTTTAGACGGGGGACATGGCTACACCTTC. Translated: CASSLDGGHGYTF.

The table lists this clonotype with a few counts. The chain uses TRBV20-1 and TRBJ2-1; weak D call: TRBD2 (6 bases). V lost 6 bases and J 0 bases, leaving 15 bases between the germline ends. Germline lookup yields CDR1 DFQATT and CDR2 SNEGSKA (reference sequence). CDR3 length: 15 residues. CDR3: CSADGTESSYNEQFF. DNA for the CDR3: TGCAGTGCCGACGGGACTGAAAGCTCCTACAATGAGCAGTTCTTC.

This clonotype was seen more than once but under ten times. This sequence joins TRBV20-1 and TRBJ2-7; D is possibly TRBD1 or TRBD2 (5 bases each). Germline-derived CDR1 and CDR2 are DFQATT and SNEGSKA (reference sequence). V shed 3 bases and J shed 2 bases, with 17 bases lying between them. The CDR3 runs to 15 residues. This CDR3 is CSASDSGTLPYEQYF. CDR3 nucleotide sequence: TGCAGTGCTAGTGATTCCGGGACCTTACCCTACGAGCAGTACTTC.

J is TRBJ2-7 and V is TRBV29-1; the match to TRBD1 covers 7 bases. The germline CDR1 and CDR2 sequences are SQVTM and ANQGSEA. The V segment lost 3 bases and the J segment 4 bases; nucleotides outside the gene matches: 9. The length of the CDR3 is 14 residues. The CDR3 protein is CSVEKQGVRYEQYF. DNA for the CDR3: TGCAGCGTTGAGAAGCAGGGGGTGCGATACGAGCAGTACTTC.

J is TRBJ2-1 and V is TRBV2; 7 bases are a match to TRBD1. Gene TRBJ2-7 matches the end of the DNA better, so the J call may be wrong. The CDR3 extends over 15 amino acids. The germline V gene has CDR1 SNHLY and CDR2 FYNNEI. Here the CDR3 DNA reads TGTGCCAGCAGGGGACAGATCAGCTCCTACAATGAGCAGTACTTC. It yields the protein CASRGQISSYNEQYF.

The genes are TRBV14 and TRBJ2-5; D might be TRBD1 (7 bases). With the DNA end fitting TRBJ2-7 better, the J assignment may be wrong. The germline V gene has CDR1 SGHDN and CDR2 FVKESK. The CDR3 is 16 amino acids. CDR3 protein: CASSQKPGQGGYEQYF. In nucleotides, the CDR3 is TGTGCCAGCAGCCAAAAGCCGGGCCAGGGGGGCTACGAGCAGTACTTC.

This chain joins TRBV20-1 and TRBJ2-7, with 10 bases matching TRBD2. Germline V gene data show CDR1 as DFQATT and CDR2 as SNEGSKA (reference sequence). The CDR3 is 14 residues long. V lost 1 base to trimming and J lost 3 bases; unmatched junction nucleotides: 3. The CDR3 sequence is CSARVGLAVYEQYF. CDR3 bases: TGCAGTGCTAGAGTTGGACTAGCGGTCTACGAGCAGTACTTC.